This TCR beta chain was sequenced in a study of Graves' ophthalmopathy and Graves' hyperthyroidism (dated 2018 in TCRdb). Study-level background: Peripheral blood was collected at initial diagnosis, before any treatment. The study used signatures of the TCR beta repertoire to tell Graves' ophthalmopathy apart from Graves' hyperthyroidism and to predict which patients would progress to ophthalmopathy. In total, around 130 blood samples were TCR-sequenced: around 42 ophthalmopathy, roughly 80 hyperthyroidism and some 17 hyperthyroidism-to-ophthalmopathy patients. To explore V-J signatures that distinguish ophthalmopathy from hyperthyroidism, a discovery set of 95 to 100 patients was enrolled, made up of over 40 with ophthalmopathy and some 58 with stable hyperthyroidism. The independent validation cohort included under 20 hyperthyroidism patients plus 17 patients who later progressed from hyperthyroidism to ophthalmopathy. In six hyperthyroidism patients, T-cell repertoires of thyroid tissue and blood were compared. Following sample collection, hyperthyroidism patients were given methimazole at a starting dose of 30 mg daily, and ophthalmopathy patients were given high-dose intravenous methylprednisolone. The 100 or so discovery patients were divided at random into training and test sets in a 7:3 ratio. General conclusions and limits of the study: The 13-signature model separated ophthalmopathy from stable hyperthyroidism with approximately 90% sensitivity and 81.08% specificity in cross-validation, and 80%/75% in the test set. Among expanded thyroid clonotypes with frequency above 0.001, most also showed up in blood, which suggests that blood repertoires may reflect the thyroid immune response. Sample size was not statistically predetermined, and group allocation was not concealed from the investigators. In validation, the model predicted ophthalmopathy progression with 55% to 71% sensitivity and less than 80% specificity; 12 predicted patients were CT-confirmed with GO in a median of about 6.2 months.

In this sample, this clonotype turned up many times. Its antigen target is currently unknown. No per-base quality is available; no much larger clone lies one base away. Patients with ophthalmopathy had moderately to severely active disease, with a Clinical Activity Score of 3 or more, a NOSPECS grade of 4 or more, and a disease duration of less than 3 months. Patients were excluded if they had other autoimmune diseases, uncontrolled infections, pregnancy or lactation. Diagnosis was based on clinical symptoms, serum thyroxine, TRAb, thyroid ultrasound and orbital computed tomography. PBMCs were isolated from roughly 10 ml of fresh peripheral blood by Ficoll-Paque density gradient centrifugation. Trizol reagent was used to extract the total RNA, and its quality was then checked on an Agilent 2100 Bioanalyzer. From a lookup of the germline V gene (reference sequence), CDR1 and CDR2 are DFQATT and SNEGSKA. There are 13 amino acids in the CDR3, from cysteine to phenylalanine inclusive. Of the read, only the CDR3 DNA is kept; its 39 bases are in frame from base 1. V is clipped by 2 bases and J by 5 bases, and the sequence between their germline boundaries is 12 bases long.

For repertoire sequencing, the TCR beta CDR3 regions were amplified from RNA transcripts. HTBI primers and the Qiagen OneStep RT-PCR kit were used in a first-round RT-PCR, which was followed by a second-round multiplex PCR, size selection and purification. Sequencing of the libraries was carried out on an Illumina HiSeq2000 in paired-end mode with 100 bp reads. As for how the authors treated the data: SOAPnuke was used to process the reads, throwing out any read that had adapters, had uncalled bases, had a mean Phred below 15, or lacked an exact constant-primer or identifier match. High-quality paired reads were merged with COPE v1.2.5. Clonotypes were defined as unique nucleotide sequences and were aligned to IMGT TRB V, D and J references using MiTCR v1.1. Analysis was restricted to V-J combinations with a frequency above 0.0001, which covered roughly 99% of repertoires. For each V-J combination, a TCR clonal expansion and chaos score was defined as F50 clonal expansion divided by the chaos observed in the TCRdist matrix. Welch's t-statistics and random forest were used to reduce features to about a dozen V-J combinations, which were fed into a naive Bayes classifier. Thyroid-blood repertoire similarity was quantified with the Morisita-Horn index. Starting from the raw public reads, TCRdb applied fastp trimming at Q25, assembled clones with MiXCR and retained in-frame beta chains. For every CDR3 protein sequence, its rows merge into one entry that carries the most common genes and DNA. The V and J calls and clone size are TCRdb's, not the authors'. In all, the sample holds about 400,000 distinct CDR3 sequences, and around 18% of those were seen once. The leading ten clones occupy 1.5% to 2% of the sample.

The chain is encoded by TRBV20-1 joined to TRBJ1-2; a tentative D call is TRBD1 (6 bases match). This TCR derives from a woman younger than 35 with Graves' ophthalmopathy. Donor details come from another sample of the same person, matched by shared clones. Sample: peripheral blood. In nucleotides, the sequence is TGCAGTGCTAGAAAGGGGGTCCTTTATGGCTACACCTTC. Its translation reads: CSARKGVLYGYTF.